These 21 T cell receptor beta chains came from one sample sequenced in a study of blood T cell repertoires in COVID-19. The data were produced by immunoSEQ multiplex PCR, yet TCRdb's version contains in-frame clones alone and is incomplete. The sample has about 270,000 clones, approximately 87% seen once. Sequenced input: peripheral blood. These receptors came from a woman in her 30s with COVID-19, enrolled during active disease.

The V call is TRBV3-1 (or the pseudogene TRBV3-2), the J call TRBJ1-1, with 10 nucleotides matching TRBD1. There are 16 residues in the CDR3. CDR1 and CDR2 (germline): LGHDT, YNNKEL (reference sequence). Germline trimming cut 0 bases from V and 5 bases from J; bases unmatched to any gene: 6. CDR3 in DNA: TGTGCCAGCAGCCAAGAGCCGACAGGGGGCTATACTGAAGCTTTCTTT. It codes for CASSQEPTGGYTEAFF.

V is TRBV5-1 and J is TRBJ1-5; D is possibly TRBD1 (5 bases). The CDR3 spans 16 residues. CDR1 is SGHRS, CDR2 YFSETQ, per germline. Trimming shortened V by 2 bases and J by 0 bases, and 12 bases separated the two germline ends. The chain's CDR3 is CASSLMGPYSNQPQHF. The CDR3 coding sequence is TGCGCCAGCAGCTTAATGGGGCCCTATAGCAATCAGCCCCAGCATTTT.

V is TRBV27 and J is TRBJ2-1; TRBD1 might be the D (6 bases). This CDR3 has 13 residues. The V and J ends lost 8 bases and 4 bases respectively, with 12 bases between them. Germline values: CDR1 MNHEY, CDR2 SMNVEV (reference sequence). CDR3 nucleotide sequence: TGTGCCAGCCTGGGGGCAGGATACAATGAGCAGTTCTTC. It yields the protein CASLGAGYNEQFF.

The chain carries TRBV4-1 and TRBJ1-2; the D is unclear. CDR3 length equals 16 residues. With 4 bases removed from V and 2 bases from J, the gap between germline ends came to 17 bases. CDR1 is MGHRA and CDR2 is YSYEKL in the germline V gene. In DNA, the CDR3 is TGCGCCAGCAGCCCGCGGCCCGACGGGAGAAACTATGGCTACACCTTC. It specifies CASSPRPDGRNYGYTF.

The gene calls are TRBV2 and TRBJ2-7; 8 bases are a match to TRBD2. CDR3 length: 15 residues. V shed 2 bases, J shed 6 bases, and the junction held 9 bases outside the gene matches. Germline lookup yields CDR1 SNHLY and CDR2 FYNNEI. CDR3 DNA: TGTGCCAGCAGTGAACGCAGCGGGGGTTCGGGCGAGCAGTACTTC. Translation: CASSERSGGSGEQYF. Full variable domain (missing parts from reference TRBV2 and TRBJ2-7): EPEVTQTPSHQVTQMGQEVILRCVPISNHLYFYWYRQILGQKVEFLVSFYNNEISEKSEIFDDQFSVERPDGSNFTLKIRSTKLEDSAMYFCASSERSGGSGEQYFGPGTRLTVT.

The genes are TRBV6-5 and TRBJ2-7; 7 nucleotides match TRBD1. Germline assignment: CDR1 MNHEY and CDR2 SVGAGI. CDR3 length: 13 amino acids. V was clipped by 7 bases and J by 6 bases; unmatched bases: 9. CDR3 region: CASTEGALGEQYF. For the CDR3, the DNA is TGTGCCAGCACCGAGGGGGCCCTGGGCGAGCAGTACTTC.

The V call is TRBV12-3 or TRBV12-4, the J call TRBJ2-1; D is undetermined. There are 12 residues in the CDR3. V was shortened by 5 bases and J by 1 base, with 3 bases between the two germline ends. The CDR3 sequence: CASSLSYNEQFF. The CDR3 nucleotides are TGTGCCAGCAGTCTATCCTACAATGAGCAGTTCTTC.

This chain connects TRBV28 to TRBJ1-6; TRBD1 aligns across 8 bases. Germline V gene sequence: CDR1 MDHEN, CDR2 SYDVKM. This CDR3 has 15 amino acids. With V trimmed by 1 base and J by 8 bases, 4 bases remained unmatched. CDR3: CASSLYRGFDSPLHF. DNA for the CDR3: TGTGCCAGCAGTTTATACAGGGGGTTCGATTCACCCCTCCACTTT.

This chain joins TRBV4-1 and TRBJ2-7; D might be TRBD1 (6 bases). Germline V CDR1 and CDR2: MGHRA, YSYEKL. V lost 2 bases and J lost 4, with 15 bases in between. CDR3 length: 15 residues. CDR3 sequence: CASSQLETGAYEQYF. As DNA, the CDR3 is TGCGCCAGCAGCCAACTTGAGACAGGCGCTTACGAGCAGTACTTC.

V usage is TRBV10-3 and J usage is TRBJ2-7, with 11 nucleotides matching TRBD2. The CDR3 consists of 17 residues. Germline CDR1 and CDR2: ENHRY and SYGVKD. Unmatched junction bases numbered 10, after V lost 4 bases and J lost 2 bases. The CDR3 loop is CAISGDSLAGETYEQYF. The CDR3 DNA reads TGTGCCATCAGTGGGGATTCACTAGCGGGGGAGACCTACGAGCAGTACTTC.

V is TRBV7-9 and J is TRBJ2-3; 9 bases align to TRBD2. From germline, CDR1 is SEHNR and CDR2 FQNEAQ (reference sequence). Trimming took 10 bases from V and 4 from J; bases not matched to a gene: 15. The CDR3 spans 16 residues. Written as DNA, the CDR3 is TGTGCCACCCCTCTCTCCGGCGGGGGGGCCTCAGATACGCAGTATTTT. This codes for CATPLSGGGASDTQYF.

The chain recombines TRBV24-1 with TRBJ2-3; weak D call: TRBD1 (6 bases). V dropped 6 bases and J dropped 2 bases, with 11 bases sitting between them. Germline assignment: CDR1 KGHDR and CDR2 SFDVKD. This CDR3 has 14 residues. As DNA, the CDR3 is TGTGCCACCAGTCCGGGACACATCACAGATACGCAGTATTTT. Translating it yields CATSPGHITDTQYF.

V gene TRBV6-5 combines with J gene TRBJ1-1, with 7 positions matching TRBD1. The germline V gene has CDR1 MNHEY and CDR2 SVGAGI. Trimming took 2 bases from V and 11 from J; bases not matched to a gene: 5. The CDR3 is 12 amino acids. The CDR3: CASSYETGRAFF. The DNA for the CDR3 is TGTGCCAGCAGTTACGAGACAGGGAGGGCTTTCTTT.

For the CDR3, the DNA is TGTGCCAGCAGAAGGACTAGCGGGGGCCTCCAGGTGATCCAGTACTTC. Translated: CASRRTSGGLQVIQYF. V is TRBV3-1 (or the pseudogene TRBV3-2) and J is TRBJ2-5, with 13 bases that match TRBD2. The CDR3 length is 16 residues. V gave up 6 bases and J gave up 10 bases; unmatched junction bases: 14. CDR1 LGHDT and CDR2 YNNKEL come from the germline V gene (reference sequence).

The V call is TRBV18, the J call TRBJ1-2; TRBD1 aligns across 7 bases. V shed 3 bases and J 8 bases; nucleotides not matched to a gene: 18. CDR1 and CDR2 from the germline V gene are KGHSH and LQKENI. There are 17 residues in the CDR3. The CDR3 loop is CASSPVTGELPALGYTF. The CDR3 DNA sequence: TGTGCCAGCTCACCGGTTACAGGGGAACTCCCTGCGTTGGGCTACACCTTC.

This sequence joins TRBV11-2 and TRBJ2-1; 9 bases line up with TRBD2. Per the germline V gene, CDR1 is SGHAT and CDR2 is FQNNGV. V dropped 3 bases and J dropped 10; count of bases not matched to a gene: 4. This CDR3 comprises 13 residues. This CDR3 reads CASSFSGGWEQFF. The CDR3 coding sequence is TGTGCCAGCAGCTTTAGCGGGGGCTGGGAGCAGTTCTTC.

The chain couples TRBV30 to TRBJ1-2; 10 positions agree with TRBD1. The CDR3 runs 13 residues. Germline CDR1 and CDR2: GTSNPN and SVGIG (reference sequence). The V gene end was trimmed by 5 bases and the J gene end by 4 bases; junction bases not matched to a gene: 4. This CDR3 reads CAWGTGVGYGYTF. The CDR3 DNA is TGTGCCTGGGGGACAGGGGTCGGCTATGGCTACACCTTC.

The chain uses TRBV5-1 and TRBJ2-7, with TRBD2 as a possible D gene (6 bases). The germline V gene has CDR1 SGHRS and CDR2 YFSETQ. The length of the CDR3 is 15 residues. V gave up 2 bases and J gave up 2 bases, with 14 bases separating them. CDR3 loop: CASSFGGAWTYEQYF. The CDR3, as DNA: TGCGCCAGCAGCTTTGGAGGGGCGTGGACCTACGAGCAGTACTTC.

The CDR3 DNA follows: TGTGCCAGCAGCCGTGACGGACTAGCGGGGGGGTCCTACGAGCAGTACTTC. Its translation is CASSRDGLAGGSYEQYF. V and J are TRBV11-2 and TRBJ2-7; 15 positions agree with TRBD2. Germline-derived CDR1 and CDR2 are SGHAT and FQNNGV. Trimming took 5 bases from V and 1 from J; bases not matched to a gene: 6. This CDR3 has 17 amino acids.

This clone was counted ten times or more. V is TRBV6-5 and J is TRBJ2-3; D is undetermined. The V gene's germline CDR1 is MNHEY and CDR2 SVGAGI. V dropped 5 bases and J dropped 4 bases, with 7 bases sitting between them. The CDR3 extends over 12 amino acids. CDR3 region: CASSPPADTQYF. Here the CDR3 DNA reads TGTGCCAGCAGTCCCCCGGCAGATACGCAGTATTTT.

This clone was seen a single time. This chain joins TRBV9 and TRBJ2-5, with 7 bases aligning to TRBD2. Per the germline V gene, CDR1 is SGDLS and CDR2 is YYNGEE. V lost 4 bases and J lost 7; bases outside the gene matches: 16. The CDR3 is 16 amino acids. CDR3 sequence: CASSPLTAGSLGTQYF. The CDR3 coding sequence is TGTGCCAGCAGCCCCCTCACAGCGGGGAGCCTGGGGACCCAGTACTTC.